These 10 T cell receptor beta chains were all obtained from the same sample, sequenced in a study of T cells in Graves' hyperthyroidism and ophthalmopathy. RNA transcripts yielded amplified TCR beta CDR3 regions. The primer set for the first-round RT-PCR of the TCR CDR3 was HTBI. Via MiXCR, TCRdb re-called the multiplex PCR reads, giving one row per CDR3 protein. Of more than 50,000 distinct CDR3 sequences listed, about 57% are singletons. Sequenced: blood. These receptors came from a woman aged 55-69 years with Graves' ophthalmopathy.

The CDR3 spells CSASTGNSPLHF. CDR3 sequence (DNA): TGCAGTGCTAGTACCGGGAATTCACCCCTCCACTTT. The gene calls are TRBV20-1 and TRBJ1-6, with no clear D. V lost 3 bases and J lost 7, with 7 bases in between. The V gene's germline CDR1 is DFQATT and CDR2 SNEGSKA (reference sequence). The CDR3 totals 12 residues.

This clonotype was seen many times. This chain connects TRBV12-5 to TRBJ2-5, with D unresolved. Germline values: CDR1 LGHNT, CDR2 FRNRAP. The CDR3 spans 15 residues. Trimming removed 4 bases from V and 4 bases from J, with 16 bases in between. CDR3 protein: CASGSSEDIRETQYF. CDR3 in DNA: TGTGCTAGTGGTTCCTCAGAGGATATTCGAGAGACCCAGTACTTC.

The rearrangement links TRBV5-2 to TRBJ2-2; the table's TRBD1 call for D was not verified on the DNA. TRBV5-2 is reported as a pseudogene. The CDR3 extends over 15 amino acids. In DNA form, the CDR3 reads TGTGCCAGCAATCCCGGAGGAGCGAACACCGGGGAGCTGTTTTTT. This gives the protein CASNPGGANTGELFF.

This clonotype occurred a few times. The V gene is TRBV2, the J gene TRBJ1-2, with D possibly matching TRBD1 (6 bases). The CDR3 has 14 amino acids. Trimming left V 6 bases short and J 2 bases short, with 13 bases between. Looked up from germline, CDR1 is SNHLY and CDR2 is FYNNEI. CDR3 region: CASSSRQVNYGYTF. Here the CDR3 DNA reads TGTGCCAGCAGCAGTCGACAGGTGAACTATGGCTACACCTTC. The variable domain in full, completed from reference TRBV2 and TRBJ1-2, reads EPEVTQTPSHQVTQMGQEVILRCVPISNHLYFYWYRQILGQKVEFLVSFYNNEISEKSEIFDDQFSVERPDGSNFTLKIRSTKLEDSAMYFCASSSRQVNYGYTFGSGTRLTVV.

The V and J genes are TRBV20-1 and TRBJ2-1; the match to TRBD2 covers 15 bases. The CDR3 consists of 15 residues. CDR1 is DFQATT and CDR2 is SNEGSKA in the germline V gene (reference sequence). The ends lost 2 bases at V and 7 bases at J; junction bases unmatched: 3. CDR3 in amino acids: CSARWTSGRENEQFF. CDR3 nucleotide sequence: TGCAGTGCTAGATGGACTAGCGGGAGGGAAAATGAGCAGTTCTTC.

Regarding this clonotype: One end of the junction varies from germline; a read error may be responsible. The genes are TRBV7-6 and TRBJ2-6; TRBD1 matches 11 bases. Per germline, CDR1 SGHVS and CDR2 FNYEAQ. The CDR3 has 13 amino acids. The CDR3 DNA reads as TGTGCCAGCGGGACAGGGGGGGGGTGGACTGAAGCTTTC. Translated, it gives CASGTGGGWTEAF. Supplemented by reference TRBV7-6 and TRBJ2-6, the full variable domain reads GAGVSQSPRYKVTKRGQDVALRCDPISGHVSLYWYRQALGQGPEFLTYFNYEAQQDKSGLPNDRFSAERPEGSISTLTIQRTEQRDSAMYRCASGTGGGWTEAFGAGSRLTVL.

Many counts were recorded for this clonotype. CDR3 protein: CASSQVQGNGYTF. The CDR3 DNA reads as TGTGCCAGCAGCCAAGTGCAGGGAAATGGCTACACCTTC. This rearrangement joins TRBV3-1 to TRBJ1-2; a weak D match, TRBD1 (5 bases). This CDR3 has 13 residues. CDR1 and CDR2 (germline): LGHDT, YNNKEL (reference sequence). V was shortened by 1 base and J by 6 bases, with 9 bases between the two germline ends.

This clonotype appeared a single time. The chain has TRBV24-1 and TRBJ1-1; TRBD1 matches at 8 bases. The V and J ends lost 3 bases and 8 bases, in that order; junction bases with no gene match: 4. Germline V CDR1 and CDR2: KGHDR, SFDVKD. This CDR3 region has 13 residues. CDR3 nucleotides: TGTGCCACCAGTGATCCAGGGGGCTACGAAGCTTTCTTT. This encodes CATSDPGGYEAFF.

The chain links TRBV2 to TRBJ1-4; no clear D. Trimming took off 4 bases at V and 4 bases at J, with 10 bases between the two ends. This CDR3 comprises 14 residues. Germline V gives CDR1 SNHLY, CDR2 FYNNEI. The CDR3: CASSGRAVNEKLFF. The CDR3 bases are TGTGCCAGCAGTGGAAGGGCAGTTAATGAAAAACTGTTTTTT.

CDR3 residues: CASSLEQAVGYF. The CDR3 DNA sequence: TGTGCCAGCAGTCTCGAACAGGCGGTGGGGTACTTC. This chain links TRBV28 with TRBJ2-5; tentative D call: TRBD1 (5 bases). The CDR3 extends over 12 amino acids. The ends were cut back, 5 bases at V and 13 bases at J, with 17 bases in the middle. Germline V gives CDR1 MDHEN, CDR2 SYDVKM.